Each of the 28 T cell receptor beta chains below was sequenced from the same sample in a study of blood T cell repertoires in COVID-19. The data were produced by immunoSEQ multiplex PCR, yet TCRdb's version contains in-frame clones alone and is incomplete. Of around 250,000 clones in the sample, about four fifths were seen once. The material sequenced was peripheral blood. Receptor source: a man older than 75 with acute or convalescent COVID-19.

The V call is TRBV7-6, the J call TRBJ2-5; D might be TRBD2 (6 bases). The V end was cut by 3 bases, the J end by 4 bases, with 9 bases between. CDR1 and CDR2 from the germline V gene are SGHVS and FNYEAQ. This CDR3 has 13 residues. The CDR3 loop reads CASSLGLPETQYF. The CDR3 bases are TGTGCCAGCAGCTTGGGACTCCCAGAGACCCAGTACTTC.

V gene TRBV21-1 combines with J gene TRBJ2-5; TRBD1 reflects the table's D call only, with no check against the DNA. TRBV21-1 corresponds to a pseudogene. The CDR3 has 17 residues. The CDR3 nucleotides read TGTGCCAGCAGCAAAAAGGGCGGACAGGGGGCGCGCAAGACCCAGTACTTC. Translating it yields CASSKKGGQGARKTQYF.

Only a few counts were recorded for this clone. CDR3 DNA: TGCGCCAGCAGCTTGGTCCTAGCGGGGGCCGGGGATACGCAGTATTTT. Its translation: CASSLVLAGAGDTQYF. The rearrangement joins TRBV5-1 to TRBJ2-3; TRBD2 agrees at 10 bases. With V trimmed by 0 bases and J by 6 bases, 7 bases remained unmatched. CDR3 length: 16 residues. The V gene's germline CDR1 is SGHRS and CDR2 YFSETQ. Full variable domain (rest looked up from reference TRBV5-1 and TRBJ2-3): KAGVTQTPRYLIKTRGQQVTLSCSPISGHRSVSWYQQTPGQGLQFLFEYFSETQRNKGNFPGRFSGRQFSNSRSEMNVSTLELGDSALYLCASSLVLAGAGDTQYFGPGTRLTVL.

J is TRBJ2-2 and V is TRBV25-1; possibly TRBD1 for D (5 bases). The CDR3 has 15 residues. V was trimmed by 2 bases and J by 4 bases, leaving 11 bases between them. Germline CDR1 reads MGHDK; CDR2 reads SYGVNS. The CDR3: CASSETRVPTGELFF. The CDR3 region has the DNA TGTGCCAGCAGTGAAACCAGGGTCCCCACCGGGGAGCTGTTTTTT.

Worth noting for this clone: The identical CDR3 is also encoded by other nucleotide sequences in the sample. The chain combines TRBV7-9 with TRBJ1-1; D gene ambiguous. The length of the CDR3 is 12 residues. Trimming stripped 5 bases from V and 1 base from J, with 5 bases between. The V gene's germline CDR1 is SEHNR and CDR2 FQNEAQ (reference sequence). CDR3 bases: TGTGCCAGCAGCCCATCGAACACTGAAGCTTTCTTT. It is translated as CASSPSNTEAFF.

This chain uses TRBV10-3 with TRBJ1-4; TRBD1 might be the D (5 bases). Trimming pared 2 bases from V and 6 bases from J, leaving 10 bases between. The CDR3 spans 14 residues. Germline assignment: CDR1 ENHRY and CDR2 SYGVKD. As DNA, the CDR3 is TGTGCCATCAGTGAGGGCAGGGCCGATGAAAAACTGTTTTTT. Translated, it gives CAISEGRADEKLFF.

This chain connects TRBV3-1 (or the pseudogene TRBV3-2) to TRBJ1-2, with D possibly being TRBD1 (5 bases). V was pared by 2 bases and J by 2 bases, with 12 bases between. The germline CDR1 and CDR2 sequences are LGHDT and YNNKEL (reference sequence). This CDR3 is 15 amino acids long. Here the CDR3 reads CASSQMRTPNYGYTF. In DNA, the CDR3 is TGTGCCAGCAGCCAAATGAGGACACCCAACTATGGCTACACCTTC.

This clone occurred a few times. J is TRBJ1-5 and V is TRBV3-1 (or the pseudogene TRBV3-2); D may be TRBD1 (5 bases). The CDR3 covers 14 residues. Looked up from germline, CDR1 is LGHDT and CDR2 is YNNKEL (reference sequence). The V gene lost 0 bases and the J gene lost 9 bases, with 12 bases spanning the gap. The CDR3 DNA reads TGTGCCAGCAGCCAAGATTCGGGGGGGAGGCCCCAGCATTTT. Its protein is CASSQDSGGRPQHF.

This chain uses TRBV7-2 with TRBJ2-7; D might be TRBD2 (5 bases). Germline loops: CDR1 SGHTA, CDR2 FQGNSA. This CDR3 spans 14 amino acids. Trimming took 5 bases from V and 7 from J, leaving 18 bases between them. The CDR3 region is CASSPRTVAGEQYF. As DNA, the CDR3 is TGTGCCAGCAGCCCCAGGACTGTCGCCGGAGAGCAGTACTTC.

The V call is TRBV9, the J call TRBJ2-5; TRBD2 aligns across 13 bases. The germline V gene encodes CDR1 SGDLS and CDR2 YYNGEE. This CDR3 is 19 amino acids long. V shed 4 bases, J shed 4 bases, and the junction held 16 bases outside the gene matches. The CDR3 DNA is TGTGCCAGCAGCCCACAACGGACTAGCGGGAGAGGGAGGACAGAGACCCAGTACTTC. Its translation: CASSPQRTSGRGRTETQYF.

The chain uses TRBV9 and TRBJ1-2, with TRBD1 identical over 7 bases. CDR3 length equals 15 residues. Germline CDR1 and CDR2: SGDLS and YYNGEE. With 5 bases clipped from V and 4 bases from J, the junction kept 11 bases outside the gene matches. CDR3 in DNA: TGTGCCAGCAGTTCCGCCGGGACAGCCATCTATGGCTACACCTTC. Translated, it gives CASSSAGTAIYGYTF.

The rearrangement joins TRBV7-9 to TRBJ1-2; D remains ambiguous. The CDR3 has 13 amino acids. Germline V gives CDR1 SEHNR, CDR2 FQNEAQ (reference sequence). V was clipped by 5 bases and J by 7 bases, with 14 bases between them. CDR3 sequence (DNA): TGTGCCAGCAGCCTGATGGGTTACAGTGGCTACACCTTC. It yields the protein CASSLMGYSGYTF.

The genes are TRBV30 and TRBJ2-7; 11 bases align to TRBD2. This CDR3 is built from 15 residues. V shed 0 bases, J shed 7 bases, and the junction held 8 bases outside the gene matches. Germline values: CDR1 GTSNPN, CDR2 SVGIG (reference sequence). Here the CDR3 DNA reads TGTGCCTGGAGTGTACAACTAGCGGGAGTGGGGGAGCAGTACTTC. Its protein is CAWSVQLAGVGEQYF.

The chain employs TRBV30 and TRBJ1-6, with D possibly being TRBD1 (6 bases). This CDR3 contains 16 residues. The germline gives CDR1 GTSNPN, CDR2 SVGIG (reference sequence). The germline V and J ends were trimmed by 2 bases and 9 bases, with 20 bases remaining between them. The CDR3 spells CAWSPRGLVYGSPLHF. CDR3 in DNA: TGTGCCTGGAGTCCCAGGGGCTTGGTATATGGTTCACCCCTCCACTTT.

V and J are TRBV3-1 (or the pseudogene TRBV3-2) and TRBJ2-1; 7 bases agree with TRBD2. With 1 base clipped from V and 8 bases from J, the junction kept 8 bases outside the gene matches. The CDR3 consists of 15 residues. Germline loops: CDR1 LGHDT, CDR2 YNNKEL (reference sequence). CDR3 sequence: CASSQARTSSHEQFF. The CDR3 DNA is TGTGCCAGCAGCCAAGCTCGGACTAGTTCGCATGAGCAGTTCTTC.

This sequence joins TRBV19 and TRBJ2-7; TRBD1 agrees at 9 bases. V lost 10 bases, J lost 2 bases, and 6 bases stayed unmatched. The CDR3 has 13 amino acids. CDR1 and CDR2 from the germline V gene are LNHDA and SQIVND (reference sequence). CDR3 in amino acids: CATRGDRAYEQYF. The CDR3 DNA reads TGTGCCACCCGGGGGGACAGGGCCTACGAGCAGTACTTC.

This CDR3 reads CASSTGGTYGYTF. As DNA, the CDR3 is TGTGCCAGCTCAACAGGGGGTACCTATGGCTACACCTTC. The rearrangement links TRBV18 to TRBJ1-2; 8 bases are a match to TRBD1. The CDR3 runs 13 residues. The ends lost 5 bases at V and 4 bases at J; junction bases unmatched: 3. Germline CDR1 and CDR2: KGHSH and LQKENI.

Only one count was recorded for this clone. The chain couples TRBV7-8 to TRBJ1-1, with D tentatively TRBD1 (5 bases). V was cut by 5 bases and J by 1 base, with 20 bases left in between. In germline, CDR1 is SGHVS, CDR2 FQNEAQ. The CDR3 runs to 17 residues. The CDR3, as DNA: TGTGCCAGCAGCCCCTTCCTTTCAGGGAAAGGGAACACTGAAGCTTTCTTT. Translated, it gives CASSPFLSGKGNTEAFF.

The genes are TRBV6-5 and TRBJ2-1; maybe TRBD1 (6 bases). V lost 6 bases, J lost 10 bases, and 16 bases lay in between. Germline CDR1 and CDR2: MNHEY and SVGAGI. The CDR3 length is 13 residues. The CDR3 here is CASSRKQGHEQFF. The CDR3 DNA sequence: TGTGCCAGCAGCCGAAAACAGGGACACGAGCAGTTCTTC.

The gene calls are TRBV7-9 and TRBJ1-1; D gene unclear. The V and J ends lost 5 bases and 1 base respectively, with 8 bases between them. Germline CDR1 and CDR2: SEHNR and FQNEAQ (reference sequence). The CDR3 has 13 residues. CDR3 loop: CASSVTPNTEAFF. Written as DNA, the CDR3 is TGTGCCAGCAGCGTTACACCGAACACTGAAGCTTTCTTT.

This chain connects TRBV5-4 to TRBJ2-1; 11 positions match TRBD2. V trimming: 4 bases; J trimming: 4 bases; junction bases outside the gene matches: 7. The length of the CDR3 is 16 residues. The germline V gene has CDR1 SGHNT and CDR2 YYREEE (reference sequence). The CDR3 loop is CASSKEGLAVYNEQFF. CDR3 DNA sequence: TGTGCCAGCAGCAAAGAGGGACTAGCGGTGTACAATGAGCAGTTCTTC. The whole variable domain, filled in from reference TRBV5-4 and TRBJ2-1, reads ETGVTQSPTHLIKTRGQQVTLRCSSQSGHNTVSWYQQALGQGPQFIFQYYREEENGRGNFPPRFSGLQFPNYSSELNVNALELDDSALYLCASSKEGLAVYNEQFFGPGTRLTVL.

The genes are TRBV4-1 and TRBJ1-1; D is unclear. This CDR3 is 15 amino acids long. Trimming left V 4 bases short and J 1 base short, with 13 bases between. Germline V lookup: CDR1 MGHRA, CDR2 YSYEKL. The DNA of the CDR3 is TGCGCCAGCAGCCCGGTGGGCTTAAGGAACACTGAAGCTTTCTTT. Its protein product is CASSPVGLRNTEAFF.

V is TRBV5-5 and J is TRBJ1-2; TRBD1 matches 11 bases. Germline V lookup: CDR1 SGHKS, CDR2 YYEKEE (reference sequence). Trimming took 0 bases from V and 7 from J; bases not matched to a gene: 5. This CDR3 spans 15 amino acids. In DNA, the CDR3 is TGTGCCAGCAGCTTGGTTAGGGGACAGGGGGGTGGCTACACCTTC. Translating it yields CASSLVRGQGGGYTF.

In nucleotides, the CDR3 is TGTGCCAGCAGTCCCAGACAGGGGGGCTATGGCTACACCTTC. Amino acids: CASSPRQGGYGYTF. The chain carries TRBV28 and TRBJ1-2; 9 bases line up with TRBD1. The CDR3 sequence is 14 residues long. V lost 5 bases and J lost 4; bases outside the gene matches: 5. Germline assignment: CDR1 MDHEN and CDR2 SYDVKM.

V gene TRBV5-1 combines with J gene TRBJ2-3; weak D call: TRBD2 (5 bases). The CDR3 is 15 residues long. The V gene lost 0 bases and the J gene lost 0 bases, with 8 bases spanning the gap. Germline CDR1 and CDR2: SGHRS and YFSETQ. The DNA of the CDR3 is TGCGCCAGCAGCTTGGGGCGGGCTAGCACAGATACGCAGTATTTT. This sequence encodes CASSLGRASTDTQYF.

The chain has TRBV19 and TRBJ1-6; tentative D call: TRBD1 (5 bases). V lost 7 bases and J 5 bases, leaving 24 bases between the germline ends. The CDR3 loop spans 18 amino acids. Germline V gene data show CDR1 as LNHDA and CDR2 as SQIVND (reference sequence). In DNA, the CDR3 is TGTGCCAGTATGCAGAGGGACTATACCGGGAAACATAATTCACCCCTCCACTTT. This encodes CASMQRDYTGKHNSPLHF.

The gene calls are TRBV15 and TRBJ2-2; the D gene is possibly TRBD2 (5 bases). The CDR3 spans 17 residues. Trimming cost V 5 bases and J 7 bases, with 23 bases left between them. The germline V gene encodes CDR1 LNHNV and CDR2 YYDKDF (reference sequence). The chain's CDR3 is CATSQAGLPVRGGELFF. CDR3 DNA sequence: TGTGCCACCAGCCAGGCTGGACTGCCCGTACGCGGCGGGGAGCTGTTTTTT.

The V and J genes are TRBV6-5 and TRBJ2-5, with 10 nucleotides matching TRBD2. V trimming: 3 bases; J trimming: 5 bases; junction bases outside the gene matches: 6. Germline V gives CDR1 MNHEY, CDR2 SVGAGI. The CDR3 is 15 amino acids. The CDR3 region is CASSYWLAGVETQYF. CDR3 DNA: TGTGCCAGCAGTTATTGGCTAGCGGGGGTGGAGACCCAGTACTTC.